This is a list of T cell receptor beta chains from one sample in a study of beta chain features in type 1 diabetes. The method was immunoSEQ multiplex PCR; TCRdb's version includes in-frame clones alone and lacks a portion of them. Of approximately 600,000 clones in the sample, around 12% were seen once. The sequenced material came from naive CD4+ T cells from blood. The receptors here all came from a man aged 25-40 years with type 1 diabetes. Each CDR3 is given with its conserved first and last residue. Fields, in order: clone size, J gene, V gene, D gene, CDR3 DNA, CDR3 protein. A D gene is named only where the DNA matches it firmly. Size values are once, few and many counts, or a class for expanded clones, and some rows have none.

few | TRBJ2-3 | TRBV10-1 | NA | TGCGCCAGCAATGGACGGAACACAGATACGCAGTATTTT | CASNGRNTDTQYF
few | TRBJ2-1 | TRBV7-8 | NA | TGTGCCAGCAGCGACTCTAGGGGCGCGGGGTTCCATGAGCAGTTCTTC | CASSDSRGAGFHEQFF
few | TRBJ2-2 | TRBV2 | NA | TGTGCCAGCAATGGCGAAGTGGTCGGGGAGCTGTTTTTT | CASNGEVVGELFF
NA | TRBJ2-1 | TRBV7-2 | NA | TGTGCCAGCAGCTTAGCTAGGGGGAAAGGGGATGAGCAGTTCTTC | CASSLARGKGDEQFF
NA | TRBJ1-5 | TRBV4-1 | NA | TGCGCCAGCAGCCCGCCCAACGCGGGGAATCAGCCCCAGCATTTT | CASSPPNAGNQPQHF
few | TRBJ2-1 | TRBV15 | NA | TGTGCCACCAGCACAGAAGGGGGAGCGCAGTTCTTC | CATSTEGGAQFF
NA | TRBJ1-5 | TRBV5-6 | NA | TGTGCCAGCAGCTTGTTCGACGTAGGAAACCCCCAGCATTTT | CASSLFDVGNPQHF
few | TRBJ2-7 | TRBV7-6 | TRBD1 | TGTGCCAGCAGCTTATCGCAGGGGGCGAGATCCGAGCAGTACTTC | CASSLSQGARSEQYF
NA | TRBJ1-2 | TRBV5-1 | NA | TGCGCCAGCAGCCTCGAACAAGATAGGATAGGAGGCTACACCTTC | CASSLEQDRIGGYTF
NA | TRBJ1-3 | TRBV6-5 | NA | TGTGCCAGCAGCCCGGGGTACGGAAACACCATATATTTT | CASSPGYGNTIYF
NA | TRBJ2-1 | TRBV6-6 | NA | TGTGCCAGCAGTTGGTCTCGAGAAGCTGAGCAGTTCTTC | CASSWSREAEQFF